The 23 T cell receptor beta chains given below trace back to one sample, sequenced in a study of shared clonotypes between healthy human individuals. This table comes from immunoSEQ multiplex PCR, and its TCRdb copy is limited to in-frame clones, with some not included. Of over 1.4 million clones in the sample, roughly 96% are singletons; the top ten hold about 1.2%. Sequenced input: naive CD4+ T cells sorted from blood. Subset: CD45RA+ positively selected. The receptors were gathered from a man aged 30-40 years in good health.

V and J are TRBV19 and TRBJ2-7, with 10 bases identical to TRBD1. The CDR3 runs to 14 residues. In germline, CDR1 is LNHDA, CDR2 SQIVND (reference sequence). V dropped 6 bases and J dropped 2; count of bases not matched to a gene: 4. In nucleotides, the CDR3 is TGTGCCAGTAGAACGACAGGGGGCACCTACGAGCAGTACTTC. The encoded protein is CASRTTGGTYEQYF.

The chain couples TRBV7-2 to TRBJ2-1, with 8 bases identical to TRBD2. V trimming: 1 base; J trimming: 2 bases; junction bases outside the gene matches: 4. The CDR3 length is 16 residues. Germline V gene lookup returns CDR1 SGHTA and CDR2 FQGNSA. In nucleotides, the CDR3 is TGTGCCAGCAGCTTAGGGGGTAGCGGGGCCTACAATGAGCAGTTCTTC. It translates to CASSLGGSGAYNEQFF.

The chain recombines TRBV5-4 with TRBJ1-2, with D perhaps TRBD1 (5 bases). This CDR3 has 15 amino acids. V was cut by 0 bases and J by 4 bases, with 13 bases left in between. Looked up from germline, CDR1 is SGHNT and CDR2 is YYREEE (reference sequence). The CDR3 DNA is TGTGCCAGCAGCTTGGGGCGGGGCGGCCTCTATGGCTACACCTTC. Translated, it gives CASSLGRGGLYGYTF. The full variable domain, its missing parts supplied by reference TRBV5-4 and TRBJ1-2, is ETGVTQSPTHLIKTRGQQVTLRCSSQSGHNTVSWYQQALGQGPQFIFQYYREEENGRGNFPPRFSGLQFPNYSSELNVNALELDDSALYLCASSLGRGGLYGYTFGSGTRLTVV.

This clone came up once. The rearrangement joins TRBV10-3 to TRBJ1-5; D gene uncertain. In germline, CDR1 is ENHRY, CDR2 SYGVKD. V dropped 0 bases and J dropped 5 bases, with 11 bases sitting between them. The CDR3 spans 15 residues. The CDR3 sequence: CAISESGGLHQPQHF. For the CDR3, the DNA is TGTGCCATCAGTGAGTCCGGAGGTCTTCATCAGCCCCAGCATTTT.

The chain combines TRBV5-5 with TRBJ2-3; either TRBD1 or TRBD2 may supply D (5 bases each). Trimming pared 4 bases from V and 2 bases from J, leaving 17 bases between. CDR3 length: 16 residues. Germline V CDR1 and CDR2: SGHKS, YYEKEE (reference sequence). DNA of the CDR3: TGTGCCAGCAGCCCGAAGATTACCGGGGCCACAGATACGCAGTATTTT. Translated: CASSPKITGATDTQYF.

This clone was observed once. This chain links TRBV5-1 with TRBJ2-1, with 10 bases lining up with TRBD1. With 9 bases clipped from V and 7 bases from J, the junction kept 7 bases outside the gene matches. This CDR3 spans 13 amino acids. Germline lookup yields CDR1 SGHRS and CDR2 YFSETQ. The CDR3, as DNA: TGCGCCACCCGACAGGGGGCAGGGAATGAGCAGTTCTTC. Protein: CATRQGAGNEQFF.

V and J are TRBV28 and TRBJ1-5, with TRBD1 matching over 11 bases. CDR1 is MDHEN, CDR2 SYDVKM, per germline. J gave up 5 bases and V 5 bases, and 11 bases lay outside the gene matches. The CDR3 has 17 residues. The DNA of the CDR3 is TGTGCCAGCAGTCTCGGACAGGGGGCCCCTTTGGATCAGCCCCAGCATTTT. Encoded protein: CASSLGQGAPLDQPQHF.

This clone has just one count. The chain uses TRBV5-4 and TRBJ2-3, with 9 bases lining up with TRBD1. The CDR3 runs 15 residues. Germline CDR1 SGHNT, CDR2 YYREEE (reference sequence). V lost 4 bases and J lost 3; bases outside the gene matches: 6. DNA for the CDR3: TGTGCCAGCAGCCCCGGAGGACAGGGGACAGATACGCAGTATTTT. This gives the protein CASSPGGQGTDTQYF.

This chain uses TRBV19 with TRBJ2-7, with D possibly matching TRBD1 (6 bases). Germline V gene sequence: CDR1 LNHDA, CDR2 SQIVND (reference sequence). CDR3 size: 14 residues. Deletions cut 4 bases from V and 4 bases from J, with 14 bases between. In nucleotides, the CDR3 is TGTGCCAGTAGTACCTCTGACAGGACTTACGAGCAGTACTTC. Translated: CASSTSDRTYEQYF.

This chain links TRBV14 with TRBJ2-1, with TRBD2 as a possible D gene (5 bases). There are 12 residues in the CDR3. The germline V gene encodes CDR1 SGHDN and CDR2 FVKESK. V dropped 4 bases and J dropped 9 bases, with 10 bases sitting between them. Here the CDR3 DNA reads TGTGCCAGCAGCCTGCAGGACTTTGAGCAGTTCTTC. This gives the protein CASSLQDFEQFF.

The chain combines TRBV6-1 with TRBJ2-3; D unclear. Germline CDR1 and CDR2: MNHNS and SASEGT. Deletions cut 5 bases from V and 4 bases from J, with 10 bases between. The CDR3 runs 13 residues. In nucleotides, the CDR3 is TGTGCCAGCAGTTTAGTGTGGGCAGATACGCAGTATTTT. Protein product: CASSLVWADTQYF.

The chain is built from TRBV7-6 and TRBJ2-2; D remains unclear. The V end was cut by 3 bases, the J end by 2 bases, with 10 bases between. Germline CDR1 reads SGHVS; CDR2 reads FNYEAQ. The CDR3 runs 15 residues. CDR3 sequence: CASSFEGLNTGELFF. The CDR3 DNA sequence: TGTGCCAGCAGCTTTGAAGGCCTAAACACCGGGGAGCTGTTTTTT.

The V call is TRBV14, the J call TRBJ2-1; 12 bases agree with TRBD1. Germline-derived CDR1 and CDR2 are SGHDN and FVKESK. This CDR3 comprises 15 residues. The J segment lost 12 bases and the V segment lost 4 bases, leaving 10 bases of the junction unmatched. The CDR3 coding sequence is TGTGCCAGCAGCCCTTGGGGACAGGGGGCGTTAGGGCAGTTCTTC. It codes for CASSPWGQGALGQFF.

The V gene is TRBV4-2, the J gene TRBJ2-3, with 13 bases that match TRBD2. CDR3 length: 17 residues. CDR1 and CDR2 (germline): LGHNA, YNFKEQ. J lost 0 bases, V lost 3 bases, and 3 bases had no gene match. Here the CDR3 reads CASSHGLAGVSTDTQYF. CDR3 coding DNA: TGTGCCAGCAGCCACGGACTAGCGGGGGTTAGCACAGATACGCAGTATTTT.

This chain connects TRBV5-1 to TRBJ2-7, with 8 bases identical to TRBD1. The CDR3 has 14 residues. The J segment lost 4 bases and the V segment lost 0 bases, leaving 3 bases of the junction unmatched. In germline, CDR1 is SGHRS, CDR2 YFSETQ. CDR3 sequence (DNA): TGCGCCAGCAGCTTGGTGACAGGGGAATACGAGCAGTACTTC. Its translation: CASSLVTGEYEQYF.

V gene TRBV6-5 combines with J gene TRBJ1-2, with D perhaps TRBD1 (6 bases). The V and J ends lost 0 bases and 7 bases respectively, with 12 bases between them. The length of the CDR3 is 14 residues. The germline gives CDR1 MNHEY, CDR2 SVGAGI. CDR3 nucleotide sequence: TGTGCCAGCAGTTACTCCGGGGGCCGAGGTGGCTACACCTTC. Amino acids: CASSYSGGRGGYTF.

V is TRBV7-8 and J is TRBJ2-5, with D maybe TRBD2 (6 bases). Germline CDR1 SGHVS, CDR2 FQNEAQ. Between the trimmed V and J ends, which lost 9 bases and 1 base, there was a span of 15 bases. The CDR3 runs 14 residues. Written as DNA, the CDR3 is TGTGCCAGTACTAGACCGGGACTCCAAGAGACCCAGTACTTC. It is translated as CASTRPGLQETQYF.

CDR3: CASSPRGLVLGTQYF. For the CDR3, the DNA is TGTGCCAGCAGTCCCAGGGGTCTTGTTCTGGGGACCCAGTACTTC. V and J are TRBV27 and TRBJ2-5; perhaps TRBD1 as D (6 bases). Germline lookup yields CDR1 MNHEY and CDR2 SMNVEV (reference sequence). Between the trimmed V and J ends, which lost 5 bases and 7 bases, there was a span of 20 bases. This CDR3 spans 15 amino acids.

The chain recombines TRBV5-1 with TRBJ2-7, with 7 bases aligning to TRBD1. Germline V lookup: CDR1 SGHRS, CDR2 YFSETQ. CDR3 length equals 14 residues. V shed 3 bases and J 2 bases; nucleotides not matched to a gene: 5. CDR3 sequence (DNA): TGCGCCAGCAGCTGGGACAGTGGAGCCTACGAGCAGTACTTC. Protein: CASSWDSGAYEQYF.

V gene TRBV28 combines with J gene TRBJ2-1; TRBD2 matches at 9 bases. This CDR3 has 15 amino acids. J lost 3 bases, V lost 3 bases, and 3 bases had no gene match. Germline V gene data show CDR1 as MDHEN and CDR2 as SYDVKM. The DNA for the CDR3 is TGTGCCAGCAGTTTGCGGGAGGGGGTCTACAATGAGCAGTTCTTC. Translation: CASSLREGVYNEQFF.

The chain recombines TRBV7-2 with TRBJ2-3; D uncertain. The CDR3 totals 13 residues. V was clipped by 1 base and J by 4 bases, with 6 bases between them. Germline CDR1 and CDR2: SGHTA and FQGNSA. In DNA form, the CDR3 reads TGTGCCAGCAGCTTAGACAGTCCAGATACGCAGTATTTT. It translates to CASSLDSPDTQYF.

This clone was recorded only once. This chain links TRBV5-4 with TRBJ2-2, with TRBD2 matching 11 bases. CDR1 is SGHNT, CDR2 YYREEE, per germline (reference sequence). V lost 3 bases and J lost 6; bases outside the gene matches: 4. The CDR3 is 15 residues long. CDR3 nucleotide sequence: TGTGCCAGCAGCTCACTAGCGGGAGTCCCCGGGGAGCTGTTTTTT. Translating gives CASSSLAGVPGELFF. The entire variable domain, with the rest obtained from reference TRBV5-4 and TRBJ2-2, is as follows: ETGVTQSPTHLIKTRGQQVTLRCSSQSGHNTVSWYQQALGQGPQFIFQYYREEENGRGNFPPRFSGLQFPNYSSELNVNALELDDSALYLCASSSLAGVPGELFFGEGSRLTVL.

V and J are TRBV7-9 and TRBJ2-7; maybe TRBD1 (6 bases). The CDR3 is 15 residues long. V lost 3 bases to trimming and J lost 6 bases, with 18 bases between them. CDR1 and CDR2 (germline): SEHNR, FQNEAQ (reference sequence). CDR3 coding DNA: TGTGCCAGCAGCTTCCGGTCTACAGGGAGTTCCGAGCAGTACTTC. Translation gives CASSFRSTGSSEQYF.